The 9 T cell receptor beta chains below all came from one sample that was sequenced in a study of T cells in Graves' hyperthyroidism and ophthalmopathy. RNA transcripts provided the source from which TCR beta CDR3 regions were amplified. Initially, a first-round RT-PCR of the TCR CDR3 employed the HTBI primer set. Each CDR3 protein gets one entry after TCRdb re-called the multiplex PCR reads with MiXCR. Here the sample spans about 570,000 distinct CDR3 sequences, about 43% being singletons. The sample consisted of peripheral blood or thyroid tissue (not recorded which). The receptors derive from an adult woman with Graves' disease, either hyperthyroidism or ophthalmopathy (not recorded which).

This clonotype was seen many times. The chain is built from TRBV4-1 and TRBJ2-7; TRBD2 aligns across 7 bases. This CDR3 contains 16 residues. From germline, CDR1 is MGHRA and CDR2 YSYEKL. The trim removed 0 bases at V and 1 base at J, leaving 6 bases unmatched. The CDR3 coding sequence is TGCGCCAGCAGCCAAGATCGGAGCGGGGTTTCCTACGAGCAGTACTTC. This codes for CASSQDRSGVSYEQYF.

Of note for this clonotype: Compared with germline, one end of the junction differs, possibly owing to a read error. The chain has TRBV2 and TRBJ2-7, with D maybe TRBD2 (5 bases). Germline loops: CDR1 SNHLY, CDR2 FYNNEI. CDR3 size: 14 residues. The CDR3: CASSQDHGNYEQYF. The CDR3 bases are TGCGCCAGCAGCCAAGACCACGGGAACTACGAGCAGTACTTC.

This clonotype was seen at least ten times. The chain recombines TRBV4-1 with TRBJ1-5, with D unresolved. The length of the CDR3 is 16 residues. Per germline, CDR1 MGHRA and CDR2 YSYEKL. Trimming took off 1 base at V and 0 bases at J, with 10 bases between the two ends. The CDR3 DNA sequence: TGCGCCAGCAGCCAAGGGGCTTGGGGTAGCAATCAGCCCCAGCATTTT. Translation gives CASSQGAWGSNQPQHF.

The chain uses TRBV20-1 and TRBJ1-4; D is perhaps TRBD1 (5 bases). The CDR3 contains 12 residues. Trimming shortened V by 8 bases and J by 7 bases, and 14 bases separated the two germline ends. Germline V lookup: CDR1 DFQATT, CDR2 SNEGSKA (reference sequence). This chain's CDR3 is CSTGTAGEKLFF. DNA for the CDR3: TGCAGTACTGGGACGGCGGGTGAAAAACTGTTTTTT.

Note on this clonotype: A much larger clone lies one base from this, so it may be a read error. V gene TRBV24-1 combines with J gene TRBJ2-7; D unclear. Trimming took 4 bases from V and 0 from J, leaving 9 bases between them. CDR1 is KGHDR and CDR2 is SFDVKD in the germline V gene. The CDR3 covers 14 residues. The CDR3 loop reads CATSEPFPSYEQYF. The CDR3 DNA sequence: TGTGCCACCAGTGAACCTTTCCCCTCCTACGAGCAGTACTTC.

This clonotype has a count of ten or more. For the CDR3, the DNA is TGTGCCAGCAGTGGGCTTACATGGGCCGGGGAGCTGTTTTTT. Its protein is CASSGLTWAGELFF. The chain joins TRBV2 to TRBJ2-2; unclear D gene. This CDR3 is built from 14 residues. Germline V gene data show CDR1 as SNHLY and CDR2 as FYNNEI. V was shortened by 4 bases and J by 6 bases, with 12 bases between the two germline ends.

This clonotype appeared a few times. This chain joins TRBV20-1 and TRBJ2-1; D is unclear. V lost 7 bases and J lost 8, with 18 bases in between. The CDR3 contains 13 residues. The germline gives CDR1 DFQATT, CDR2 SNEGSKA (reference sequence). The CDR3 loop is CSVETTTSDEQFF. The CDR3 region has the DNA TGCAGTGTAGAGACAACGACCAGTGATGAGCAGTTCTTC.

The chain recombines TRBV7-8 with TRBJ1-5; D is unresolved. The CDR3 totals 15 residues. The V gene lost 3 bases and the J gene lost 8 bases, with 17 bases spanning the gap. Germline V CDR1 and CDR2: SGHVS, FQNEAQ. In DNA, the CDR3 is TGTGCCAGCAGCTTGGAAGGACCGACCGGAGAGCCCCAGCATTTT. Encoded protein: CASSLEGPTGEPQHF.

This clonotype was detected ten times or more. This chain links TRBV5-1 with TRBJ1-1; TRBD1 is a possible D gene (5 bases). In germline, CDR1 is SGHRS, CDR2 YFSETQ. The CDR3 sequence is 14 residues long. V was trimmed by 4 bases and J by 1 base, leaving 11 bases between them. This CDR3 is CASSHSGGNTEAFF. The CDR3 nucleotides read TGCGCCAGCAGCCATTCCGGGGGGAACACTGAAGCTTTCTTT. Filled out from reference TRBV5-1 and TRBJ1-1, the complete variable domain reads KAGVTQTPRYLIKTRGQQVTLSCSPISGHRSVSWYQQTPGQGLQFLFEYFSETQRNKGNFPGRFSGRQFSNSRSEMNVSTLELGDSALYLCASSHSGGNTEAFFGQGTRLTVV.